This TCR beta chain was profiled in a study of beta chain features in type 1 diabetes. Study results and limitations: PCR might favor shorter templates, equally in patients and controls. VDJ junctions from patients with type 1 diabetes contained fewer insertions and more deletions. Across patients, naive, central memory and Treg TCRB repertoires exhibited apparently greater similarity than was observed across healthy donors. TCRB CDR3 length was moderately but significantly reduced in all four CD4+ subsets of Type 1 diabetes patients. cDNA sequencing could over-represent cells with high TCR expression.

Every isolated RNA sample was fully reverse transcribed, so sequencing captured expressed TCRB transcripts. The repertoire was sequenced with immunoSEQ multiplex PCR; TCRdb's copy has only in-frame clones and lacks some. The table shows some 280,000 clones, with about 13% occurring only once. Germline V gene sequence: CDR1 MRHNA, CDR2 SNTAGT. V lost 6 bases, J lost 5 bases, and 7 bases stayed unmatched. The CDR3 runs 16 residues. Notes on this clone: The antigen is not known.

Sequencing used naive CD4+ T cells from blood. This clonotype originated in a man under 40 with type 1 diabetes. This chain links TRBV6-4 with TRBJ2-1, with TRBD2 matching 13 bases. The DNA of the CDR3 is TGTGCCAGCAGCGACGCGGGGACTAGCGGGAACAATGAGCAGTTCTTC. Translated: CASSDAGTSGNNEQFF.